A single sample is the source of the 9 T cell receptor beta chains below, sequenced in a study of STAT5B mutations in CD4+ large granular lymphocyte leukemia. Generated by immunoSEQ multiplex PCR, the TCRdb table keeps only in-frame clones and is missing some. Altogether roughly 30,000 clones are present, about 70% being singletons, with the ten largest covering 1.5% to 2%. Sequencing was carried out using CD4+ T cells from blood buffy coats. The origin of the receptors is a human donor in good health.

This clone was found a few times. The chain uses TRBV7-9 and TRBJ1-1; D ambiguous. This CDR3 has 11 amino acids. Trimming shortened V by 3 bases and J by 7 bases, and 6 bases separated the two germline ends. Germline V gene lookup returns CDR1 SEHNR and CDR2 FQNEAQ (reference sequence). The CDR3 sequence: CASSLLDEAFF. The DNA of the CDR3 is TGTGCCAGCAGCTTGTTGGATGAAGCTTTCTTT.

This sequence joins TRBV28 and TRBJ2-6; the match to TRBD1 covers 10 bases. The V and J ends lost 8 bases and 3 bases, in that order; junction bases with no gene match: 13. Germline V CDR1 and CDR2: MDHEN, SYDVKM. This CDR3 has 18 residues. The CDR3 DNA follows: TGTGCCAGCGGGCTTACCGGGACAGGGGTTTTTGGGGCCAACGTCCTGACTTTC. It is translated as CASGLTGTGVFGANVLTF.

The chain joins TRBV9 to TRBJ2-5, with 10 bases aligning to TRBD2. Germline V lookup: CDR1 SGDLS, CDR2 YYNGEE. Losses at the gene ends were 2 bases for V and 4 bases for J; bases not matched to a gene: 8. CDR3 length: 16 residues. The CDR3 sequence is CASSVQAGGPGETQYF. In DNA, the CDR3 is TGTGCCAGCAGCGTGCAAGCGGGGGGGCCGGGAGAGACCCAGTACTTC.

The chain recombines TRBV2 with TRBJ2-5, with 9 nucleotides matching TRBD2. The CDR3 extends over 12 amino acids. Losses at the gene ends were 7 bases for V and 9 bases for J; bases not matched to a gene: 6. Germline-derived CDR1 and CDR2 are SNHLY and FYNNEI. The CDR3: CASIAGVGAQYF. In DNA form, the CDR3 reads TGTGCCAGCATAGCGGGGGTGGGGGCCCAGTACTTC.

In this sample, this clone turned up a few times. This rearrangement joins TRBV6-6 to TRBJ1-5; D call uncertain. Germline V gene lookup returns CDR1 MNHNY and CDR2 SVGAGI (reference sequence). The ends were cut back, 1 base at V and 11 bases at J, with 9 bases in the middle. The CDR3 extends over 12 amino acids. The CDR3 here is CASSYLEGAQHF. CDR3 nucleotides: TGTGCCAGCAGTTACTTGGAAGGAGCCCAGCATTTT.

The V call is TRBV7-8, the J call TRBJ1-5; no clear D. Trimming left V 5 bases short and J 0 bases short, with 11 bases between. The CDR3 loop spans 15 amino acids. Germline V CDR1 and CDR2: SGHVS, FQNEAQ. The CDR3 sequence: CASSALDGSNQPQHF. The CDR3, as DNA: TGTGCCAGCAGCGCCTTGGACGGTAGCAATCAGCCCCAGCATTTT.

V usage is TRBV2 and J usage is TRBJ1-3; D is uncertain. The length of the CDR3 is 14 residues. V gave up 7 bases and J gave up 0 bases, with 10 bases separating them. CDR1 is SNHLY and CDR2 is FYNNEI in the germline V gene. The DNA for the CDR3 is TGTGCCAGCAAAACAGAGTACTCTGGAAACACCATATATTTT. Translated, it gives CASKTEYSGNTIYF.

The table lists this clone with a count of one. The rearrangement joins TRBV5-4 to TRBJ2-1; tentatively, D is TRBD1 or TRBD2 (6 bases each). The germline V gene has CDR1 SGHNT and CDR2 YYREEE (reference sequence). The CDR3 spans 16 residues. V lost 0 bases and J lost 6, with 16 bases in between. The CDR3 bases are TGTGCCAGCAGCTTGGGTTCGATGGGGGGCGGCAATGAGCAGTTCTTC. As protein: CASSLGSMGGGNEQFF.

There are a few counts of this clone. J is TRBJ2-1 and V is TRBV19; 8 positions agree with TRBD1. CDR1 is LNHDA and CDR2 is SQIVND in the germline V gene (reference sequence). V gave up 8 bases and J gave up 6 bases; unmatched junction bases: 6. This CDR3 contains 13 residues. CDR3 nucleotides: TGTGCCAGTTGGCGGACAGGGATCAATGAGCAGTTCTTC. Residues: CASWRTGINEQFF.